This paragraph reports one TCR beta chain. The same CDR3 can be traced to other DNA sequences in this sample. The data originate from a study of PD-1 blockade in mismatch repair-deficient tumors. Study in general: Patients had eleven to twelve mismatch repair-deficient cancer types and were previously treated and progressing.

CDR1 is SGHVS and CDR2 is FQNEAQ in the germline V gene. V dropped 5 bases and J dropped 10 bases, with 15 bases sitting between them. This CDR3 region has 13 residues. The assay was immunoSEQ multiplex PCR, and TCRdb's table has in-frame clones only and misses some. This repertoire shows about 22,000 clones, 84% found once; its top ten account for approximately 17%. Sequenced here: peripheral blood, sampled 2 weeks after starting pembrolizumab. The rearrangement uses TRBV7-8 and TRBJ2-1, with a tentative D call TRBD2 (6 bases). This clonotype originated in an adult with mismatch repair-deficient cancer. The DNA for the CDR3 is TGTGCCAGCAGCCCCCCACGGCGGGACGAGCAGTTCTTC. This gives the protein CASSPPRRDEQFF.